Included here is one T cell receptor (beta chain) sequence, with context. Its antigen is currently not known. No base quality information exists; no much larger clone differs at one position. The germline V gene sets CDR1 to MNHNS and CDR2 to SASEGT. V lost 4 bases and J lost 2 bases; the stretch between them is 18 bases long. From cysteine to phenylalanine, the CDR3 is 18 amino acids long. Just CDR3 DNA is preserved here, 54 bases in frame from base 1. Separate from the approximately 700-subject first cohort, the validation cohort of roughly 130 subjects was the group to which the donors belonged. This sample was included in a study of cytomegalovirus exposure and HLA in healthy donors listed by TCRdb under 2017. Context from the whole study: According to a later analysis, the approximately 120 validation repertoires were produced on the same platform as the approximately 620 repertoires of the first cohort. The study aimed to test whether signatures of past pathogen exposure could be identified by cataloging public T cell receptors. To predict cytomegalovirus infection status, the study brought together high-throughput TCR immunosequencing, statistical association of individual TCRs with disease status, and machine learning. Besides the first cohort of roughly 640 subjects, a separate validation cohort made up of 120 different subjects was used. The study at large found these results: Of the cluster scores, roughly 95% were above 0 in a later analysis, which found that TCRs clustered in the first cohort also tended to co-occur in the approximately 110 validation repertoires. The study listed approximately 160 TCR beta chains as associated with cytomegalovirus. The classifier was reported to diagnose cytomegalovirus status with high specificity and sensitivity in both the original cohort and the validation cohort. A later analysis had no HLA typing for the validation cohort, so co-occurrence there was scored across all 130 or so repertoires. It was suggested by the authors that the approach could potentially be generalized to other disease states and immunological phenotypes. In vitro tests confirmed that a few of the cytomegalovirus-associated TCR beta chains recognize cytomegalovirus antigens. Most TCR sequences were observed very rarely across donors, whereas some public TCRs were present in many individuals.

Library method: the immunoSEQ multiplex PCR assay. Regarding the original processing steps: A statistical classification framework was built for diagnosing cytomegalovirus status from the catalog of TCR beta chain sequences. TCRdb mirrors the immuneACCESS table, restricted to in-frame sequences. Some clones are absent from its copies; in checked studies, under half trace to an unresolved V gene, and the reason for the others is unknown. V and J calls and clone size are given by that table; D and trimming were obtained from the DNA. The sample table holds 250,000 to 350,000 clones, of which 86% were seen once. The ten largest clones take up 0.7% to 0.85% of the sample.

This TCR derives from a woman aged 18 to 35 in good health and CMV-seronegative. Input material: PBMCs. The chain is encoded by TRBV6-1 joined to TRBJ2-6; the D gene is perhaps TRBD1, on 6 matching bases. The DNA sequence is given as TGTGCCAGCAGTGGGTGGACCTCAGGGGCACCTGGGGCCAACGTCCTGACTTTC. It specifies CASSGWTSGAPGANVLTF.